One and the same sample provided the 10 T cell receptor beta chains below, sequenced in a study of shared clonotypes between healthy human individuals. Profiling relied on immunoSEQ multiplex PCR, and the TCRdb table lists in-frame clones only, not all of them. This sample yields fewer than 1 million clones, of which about 97% are seen a single time; about 0.25% belongs to the top ten. The naive CD8 subset, CD45RO-negative cells positively selected for CCR7, excluded terminally differentiated effector memory CD45RA+ cells. The sample was naive CD8+ T cells sorted from blood. The receptors derive from a man younger than 40 in good health.

Comment on this clone: The same CDR3 can be traced to other DNA sequences in this sample. The chain has TRBV20-1 and TRBJ2-7; no reliable D call. V was pared by 1 base and J by 6 bases, with 7 bases between. This CDR3 has 11 residues. Per the germline V gene, CDR1 is DFQATT and CDR2 is SNEGSKA (reference sequence). CDR3 loop: CSARVLGEQYF. Here the CDR3 DNA reads TGCAGTGCTAGAGTCCTAGGCGAGCAGTACTTC.

The rearrangement uses TRBV5-1 and TRBJ2-7; TRBD2 matches 7 bases. With 1 base clipped from V and 3 bases from J, the junction kept 4 bases outside the gene matches. The germline gives CDR1 SGHRS, CDR2 YFSETQ. The CDR3 is 14 residues long. The CDR3: CASSLREGGYEQYF. CDR3 nucleotide sequence: TGCGCCAGCAGCTTGAGGGAGGGAGGCTACGAGCAGTACTTC.

The V call is TRBV2, the J call TRBJ1-1; D may be TRBD1 (5 bases). Germline CDR1 SNHLY, CDR2 FYNNEI. This CDR3 spans 17 amino acids. The ends were cut back, 4 bases at V and 3 bases at J, with 21 bases in the middle. For the CDR3, the DNA is TGTGCCAGCAGTGTGGTTCGGGGGAGGGAAGAGTACACTGAAGCTTTCTTT. This translates into CASSVVRGREEYTEAFF.

The rearrangement joins TRBV14 to TRBJ2-3; 7 bases are shared with TRBD2. The CDR3 totals 13 residues. V gave up 6 bases and J gave up 4 bases; unmatched junction bases: 4. The V gene's germline CDR1 is SGHDN and CDR2 FVKESK. The CDR3 sequence is CASRDRGADTQYF. The CDR3, as DNA: TGTGCCAGCAGGGACCGGGGGGCAGATACGCAGTATTTT. Full variable domain (outside the CDR3, taken from reference TRBV14 and TRBJ2-3): EAGVTQFPSHSVIEKGQTVTLRCDPISGHDNLYWYRRVMGKEIKFLLHFVKESKQDESGMPNNRFLAERTGGTYSTLKVQPAELEDSGVYFCASRDRGADTQYFGPGTRLTVL.

This rearrangement joins TRBV4-3 to TRBJ2-7; TRBD1 aligns across 9 bases. CDR3 length: 15 residues. Germline V gene lookup returns CDR1 LGHNA and CDR2 YSLEER. Trimming cost V 4 bases and J 3 bases; bases outside gene matches: 7. CDR3 DNA: TGCGCCAGCAGCCCTGACCGGGACAGGGACTACGAGCAGTACTTC. Its translation is CASSPDRDRDYEQYF.

The chain has TRBV7-7 and TRBJ2-1, with D perhaps matching TRBD1 or TRBD2 (7 bases each). This CDR3 spans 13 amino acids. The V gene lost 5 bases and the J gene lost 15 bases, with 20 bases spanning the gap. Germline loops: CDR1 SSHAT, CDR2 FNYEAQ (reference sequence). CDR3 sequence reads: CASSDRRQGLRFF. For the CDR3, the DNA is TGTGCCAGCAGCGACCGGAGACAGGGACTAAGGTTCTTC.

The V gene is TRBV28, the J gene TRBJ2-7; weak D call: TRBD1 (5 bases). V shed 2 bases and J shed 7 bases, with 9 bases lying between them. Germline loops: CDR1 MDHEN, CDR2 SYDVKM. This CDR3 contains 12 residues. CDR3 in amino acids: CASSLQGREQYF. In DNA form, the CDR3 reads TGTGCCAGCAGTTTACAGGGTCGGGAGCAGTACTTC.

The chain uses TRBV2 and TRBJ1-5, with 7 nucleotides matching TRBD1. The germline V gene encodes CDR1 SNHLY and CDR2 FYNNEI. CDR3 length: 15 amino acids. J gave up 4 bases and V 6 bases, and 9 bases lay outside the gene matches. The CDR3 nucleotides read TGTGCCAGCAGCCCCGGGACAGTGGATAATCAGCCCCAGCATTTT. Its translation is CASSPGTVDNQPQHF.

The chain has TRBV5-1 and TRBJ2-5, with 7 positions matching TRBD1. The CDR3 extends over 15 amino acids. Germline V gene data show CDR1 as SGHRS and CDR2 as YFSETQ. The V gene end was trimmed by 3 bases and the J gene end by 2 bases; junction bases not matched to a gene: 7. CDR3 in amino acids: CASSSRGTAQETQYF. The CDR3 bases are TGCGCCAGCAGCTCGAGAGGGACAGCGCAAGAGACCCAGTACTTC.

The chain joins TRBV5-4 to TRBJ2-2; D gene unclear. Germline values: CDR1 SGHNT, CDR2 YYREEE (reference sequence). Trimming left V 0 bases short and J 6 bases short, with 21 bases between. This CDR3 spans 18 amino acids. CDR3 DNA: TGTGCCAGCAGCTTGGCGCCAGGAGTCGTCTTACTCGCCGGGGAGCTGTTTTTT. Residues: CASSLAPGVVLLAGELFF.